The clone carrying this T cell receptor (beta chain) was seen repeatedly, ten times or more. This sample was taken from a study of neurological immune-mediated disorders. A single run covered 15-18 subjects with over 180 million TCR-beta sequences. TCRdb recomputed calls from the 5' RACE reads with MiXCR, one row per CDR3 protein. The sample includes fewer than 60,000 distinct CDR3 sequences, approximately 10% of them seen just once. Unsorted libraries were prepared from 2 million PBMCs held at -80 C. CDR1 is KGHSH, CDR2 LQKENI, per germline. Germline trimming cut 5 bases from V and 4 bases from J; bases unmatched to any gene: 5. CDR3 size: 14 residues.

Sequenced: PBMCs. The source is a man aged 65-85 years with HTLV-1-associated myelopathy (HAM/TSP). This chain connects TRBV18 to TRBJ2-7; 10 positions agree with TRBD2. Here the CDR3 reads CASSSSSGSYEQYF. CDR3 bases: TGTGCCAGCTCATCGTCTAGCGGGAGTTACGAGCAGTACTTC.